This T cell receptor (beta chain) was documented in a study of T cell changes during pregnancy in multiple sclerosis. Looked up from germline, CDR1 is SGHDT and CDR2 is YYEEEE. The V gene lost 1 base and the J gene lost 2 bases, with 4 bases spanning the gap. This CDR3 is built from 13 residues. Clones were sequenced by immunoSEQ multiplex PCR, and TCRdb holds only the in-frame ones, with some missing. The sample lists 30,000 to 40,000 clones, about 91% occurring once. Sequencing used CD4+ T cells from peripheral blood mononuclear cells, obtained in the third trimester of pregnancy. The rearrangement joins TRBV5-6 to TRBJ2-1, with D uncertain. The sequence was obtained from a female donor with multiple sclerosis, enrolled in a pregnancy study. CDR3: CASSLSAYNEQFF. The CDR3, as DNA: TGTGCCAGCAGCTTGTCGGCCTACAATGAGCAGTTCTTC.